This T cell receptor (beta chain) was recovered during a study of blood T cell repertoires in COVID-19. In the study overall: The United States, Italy and Spain supplied acute and convalescent COVID-19 samples. The analysed material was cDNA or gDNA that came from T cells, B-cell-depleted T cells, or PBMCs.

Original processing notes: Amplification from reference gene primers served as the basis for estimated nucleated cell counts. Some clones are missing from TCRdb's copy, which holds only in-frame ones; the method was immunoSEQ multiplex PCR. V and J calls and clone size are as listed in that table; D and trimming were resolved from the DNA. In the table there are around 250,000 clones, more than 75% of which are singletons. This CDR3 is 15 amino acids long. CDR1 and CDR2 (germline): SGHVS, FQNEAQ. Unmatched junction bases numbered 10, after V lost 5 bases and J lost 5 bases. The V and J genes are TRBV7-8 and TRBJ1-2; 8 nucleotides match TRBD1. The receptor's source is a man older than 75 with acute or convalescent COVID-19. The sample taken for sequencing was peripheral blood. The DNA for the CDR3 is TGTGCCAGCAGCGAGGGGACAGGAAAACCTTATGGCTACACCTTC. It yields the protein CASSEGTGKPYGYTF. The complete variable domain, with remaining parts taken from reference TRBV7-8 and TRBJ1-2, reads GAGVSQSPRYKVAKRGQDVALRCDPISGHVSLFWYQQALGQGPEFLTYFQNEAQLDKSGLPSDRFFAERPEGSVSTLKIQRTQQEDSAVYLCASSEGTGKPYGYTFGSGTRLTVV.